The rows below give T cell receptor beta chains drawn from one sample of a study of blood T cell repertoires in COVID-19. Method: immunoSEQ multiplex PCR; TCRdb's copy keeps in-frame clones and lacks some. The sample consists of roughly 200,000 clones, roughly nine tenths of them appearing once. The sequencing sample was made of peripheral blood. The source is a middle-aged man with acute or convalescent COVID-19. The conserved cysteine and the conserved F or W are not part of the CDR3 here. Each record gives: V gene, D gene, CDR3 protein. D genes are given only for firm matches.

V gene: TRBV7-2
D gene: TRBD1
CDR3 protein: ASSPSGGADRVKETQY

V gene: TRBV5-1
D gene: TRBD1
CDR3 protein: ASRNDRGGEQY

V gene: TRBV5-1
D gene: -
CDR3 protein: ASSLGGNTGELF

V gene: TRBV6-2/TRBV6-3
D gene: TRBD1
CDR3 protein: ASSPRDRGSRSYEQY

V gene: TRBV5-1
D gene: TRBD1
CDR3 protein: ASSLGATGVDGYT

V gene: TRBV2
D gene: TRBD1
CDR3 protein: ASSVLKQGITGELF

V gene: TRBV12-3/TRBV12-4
D gene: TRBD2
CDR3 protein: ASSRGGGDEQF

V gene: TRBV12-3/TRBV12-4
D gene: -
CDR3 protein: ASISNTEAF

V gene: TRBV30
D gene: TRBD1
CDR3 protein: AWGRQGSTDTQY

V gene: TRBV13
D gene: TRBD2
CDR3 protein: ASSFLLAGGYEQY

V gene: TRBV6-5
D gene: TRBD1
CDR3 protein: ASRSGGRYEQY

V gene: TRBV2
D gene: TRBD1
CDR3 protein: ASSETGPSETQY

V gene: TRBV27
D gene: TRBD1
CDR3 protein: ASSPTGGTEAF

V gene: TRBV7-2
D gene: -
CDR3 protein: ASSFPGSTDTQY

V gene: TRBV10-3
D gene: TRBD2
CDR3 protein: AIKPTSGGELSYEQY

V gene: TRBV7-2
D gene: -
CDR3 protein: ASPPHGGVHPGELF

V gene: TRBV4-1
D gene: -
CDR3 protein: ASSQSESGANVLT

V gene: TRBV5-1
D gene: TRBD1
CDR3 protein: ASSFTDRVRMNEQF

V gene: TRBV4-1
D gene: TRBD1
CDR3 protein: ASSPGTGYPYEQY

V gene: TRBV7-6
D gene: -
CDR3 protein: ASSPRSATNEKLF

V gene: TRBV2
D gene: TRBD1
CDR3 protein: ASSPGQAPNYGYT

V gene: TRBV6-5
D gene: TRBD1
CDR3 protein: ASSRQGGSPLH

V gene: TRBV7-8
D gene: -
CDR3 protein: ASSREGVFGYT

V gene: TRBV2
D gene: -
CDR3 protein: ASSAEFLSSGNTIY

V gene: TRBV5-1
D gene: TRBD2
CDR3 protein: ASAVTGGEETQY

V gene: TRBV19
D gene: TRBD2
CDR3 protein: ASRTGTSGGTDTQY

V gene: TRBV7-9
D gene: -
CDR3 protein: ASSLDGGYNEQF

V gene: TRBV9
D gene: -
CDR3 protein: ASSVGGGAEAF

V gene: TRBV5-1
D gene: TRBD1
CDR3 protein: ASSSTGGSYEQY

V gene: TRBV7-9
D gene: -
CDR3 protein: ASSLVVSSYEQY

V gene: TRBV7-2
D gene: TRBD1
CDR3 protein: ASDVDRGQETQY

V gene: TRBV19
D gene: TRBD1
CDR3 protein: ASTGTGGNSPLH

V gene: TRBV7-6
D gene: TRBD1
CDR3 protein: ASSLDRGPSGELF

V gene: TRBV23-1
D gene: TRBD1
CDR3 protein: ASSPRQGEALRGYEQY

V gene: TRBV11-2
D gene: -
CDR3 protein: ASSLVGTPYEQY